These 14 T cell receptor beta chains were sequenced from one sample in a study of CD8 T cells in Susac syndrome. Random hexamers were used to reverse transcribe 0.5 to 1 ug of RNA. Via MiXCR, TCRdb re-called the immunoSEQ multiplex PCR reads, giving one row per CDR3 protein. The repertoire includes about 120,000 distinct CDR3 sequences, approximately 90% of them detected once, and approximately 0.11% sits in the top ten. Sequenced input: CD8+ T cells from PBMCs. These receptors came from a human donor in good health.

V is TRBV12-3 or TRBV12-4 and J is TRBJ1-1; 9 nucleotides line up with TRBD1. With 5 bases clipped from V and 0 bases from J, the junction kept 4 bases outside the gene matches. The CDR3 contains 15 residues. The CDR3 DNA is TGTGCCAGCAGTCCACAGGGGGCCATGAACACTGAAGCTTTCTTT. Translating it yields CASSPQGAMNTEAFF.

The chain is built from TRBV7-2 and TRBJ1-1; unclear D gene. CDR3 length: 11 residues. Germline CDR1 reads SGHTA; CDR2 reads FQGNSA. The ends were cut back, 7 bases at V and 8 bases at J, with 11 bases in the middle. This CDR3 is CASTNGVEAFF. The CDR3 coding sequence is TGTGCCAGCACTAATGGGGTAGAAGCTTTCTTT.

The J gene is TRBJ2-2, the V gene TRBV4-1; D is undetermined. Trimming took off 3 bases at V and 5 bases at J, with 7 bases between the two ends. This CDR3 region has 13 residues. Germline V gene sequence: CDR1 MGHRA, CDR2 YSYEKL. CDR3 coding DNA: TGCGCCAGCAGCCATCCCCGGACCGGGGAGCTGTTTTTT. It translates to CASSHPRTGELFF.

This chain links TRBV2 with TRBJ1-1; 7 bases match TRBD1. CDR3 length equals 16 residues. CDR1 and CDR2 from the germline V gene are SNHLY and FYNNEI. The V gene end was trimmed by 3 bases and the J gene end by 0 bases; junction bases not matched to a gene: 7. The CDR3 reads CASSELGTALNTEAFF. CDR3 sequence (DNA): TGTGCCAGCAGTGAGTTGGGGACAGCTCTGAACACTGAAGCTTTCTTT.

The chain has TRBV7-2 and TRBJ2-1; D remains unclear. V gave up 2 bases and J gave up 8 bases, with 13 bases separating them. The CDR3 spans 14 residues. Germline values: CDR1 SGHTA, CDR2 FQGNSA. The CDR3 spells CASSLSLGVHEQFF. The CDR3 nucleotides read TGTGCCAGCAGCTTATCGCTAGGAGTCCATGAGCAGTTCTTC. Based on the CDR3 plus reference TRBV7-2 and TRBJ2-1, the full variable domain is GAGVSQSPSNKVTEKGKDVELRCDPISGHTALYWYRQSLGQGLEFLIYFQGNSAPDKSGLPSDRFSAERTGGSVSTLTIQRTQQEDSAVYLCASSLSLGVHEQFFGPGTRLTVL.

Concerning this clonotype: One end of the junction varies from germline; a read error may be responsible. The chain joins TRBV27 to TRBJ2-7; 8 nucleotides align to TRBD1. Per the germline V gene, CDR1 is MNHEY and CDR2 is SMNVEV (reference sequence). This CDR3 region has 15 residues. The CDR3 sequence: CASSSTGQDSHEQYF. The CDR3 DNA follows: TGTGCCAGCAGTTCAACGGGACAGGACTCCCACGAGCAGTACTTC.

This sequence joins TRBV5-1 and TRBJ1-1; D call uncertain. The V and J ends lost 0 bases and 4 bases respectively, with 7 bases between them. Germline lookup yields CDR1 SGHRS and CDR2 YFSETQ. The CDR3 totals 13 residues. The DNA of the CDR3 is TGCGCCAGCAGCTTGGCCCCGGGCACTGAAGCTTTCTTT. Amino acid sequence: CASSLAPGTEAFF.

The chain couples TRBV7-2 to TRBJ2-1; 7 nucleotides align to TRBD1. CDR3 length: 15 amino acids. Germline trimming cut 2 bases from V and 0 bases from J; bases unmatched to any gene: 1. Germline CDR1 is SGHTA and CDR2 is FQGNSA. CDR3 nucleotide sequence: TGTGCCAGCAGCTTACAGGGGGTCTCCTACAATGAGCAGTTCTTC. It translates to CASSLQGVSYNEQFF. Using reference TRBV7-2 and TRBJ2-1 for the parts outside the CDR3, the full variable domain is GAGVSQSPSNKVTEKGKDVELRCDPISGHTALYWYRQSLGQGLEFLIYFQGNSAPDKSGLPSDRFSAERTGGSVSTLTIQRTQQEDSAVYLCASSLQGVSYNEQFFGPGTRLTVL.

The chain uses TRBV6-2 or TRBV6-3 and TRBJ1-1, with D unclear. Per germline, CDR1 MNHEY and CDR2 SVGEGT. V was pared by 7 bases and J by 1 base, with 7 bases between. The CDR3 contains 12 residues. The CDR3 loop reads CASNEPNTEAFF. The CDR3 nucleotides read TGTGCCAGCAACGAGCCGAACACTGAAGCTTTCTTT.

The chain uses TRBV14 and TRBJ2-3; D is possibly TRBD2 (5 bases). CDR3 length: 17 amino acids. With 4 bases removed from V and 4 bases from J, the gap between germline ends came to 21 bases. Germline lookup yields CDR1 SGHDN and CDR2 FVKESK. Here the CDR3 reads CASSRRKLVTPPDTQYF. In DNA form, the CDR3 reads TGTGCCAGCAGCCGAAGGAAACTAGTTACTCCACCAGATACGCAGTATTTT.

The chain employs TRBV7-9 and TRBJ1-6, with a possible D match to TRBD1 (6 bases). The germline V and J ends were trimmed by 5 bases and 7 bases, with 18 bases remaining between them. The CDR3 is made up of 16 amino acids. CDR1 and CDR2 (germline): SEHNR, FQNEAQ (reference sequence). The CDR3 DNA reads TGTGCCAGCAGCCAGCAAACCGGGACACGAAATTCACCCCTCCACTTT. Its translation: CASSQQTGTRNSPLHF.

This CDR3 is CASSRDRGYSEAFF. In nucleotides, the CDR3 is TGCGCCAGCAGCCGGGACAGGGGCTATTCTGAAGCTTTCTTT. The chain joins TRBV5-1 to TRBJ1-1; 10 positions match TRBD1. V lost 4 bases and J lost 6; bases outside the gene matches: 6. Germline lookup yields CDR1 SGHRS and CDR2 YFSETQ. This CDR3 has 14 amino acids. Looking up the rest from reference TRBV5-1 and TRBJ1-1 gives the full variable domain: KAGVTQTPRYLIKTRGQQVTLSCSPISGHRSVSWYQQTPGQGLQFLFEYFSETQRNKGNFPGRFSGRQFSNSRSEMNVSTLELGDSALYLCASSRDRGYSEAFFGQGTRLTVV.

The gene calls are TRBV19 and TRBJ1-2; 7 positions match TRBD1. This CDR3 is 18 amino acids long. CDR1 is LNHDA, CDR2 SQIVND, per germline (reference sequence). V was clipped by 5 bases and J by 2 bases; unmatched bases: 17. In DNA form, the CDR3 reads TGTGCCAGTAGTTCGGCGGCTGAGAGGGGGCGATGGAACTATGGCTACACCTTC. Encoded protein: CASSSAAERGRWNYGYTF.

CDR3 protein: CASSPFGGNYGYTF. The CDR3, as DNA: TGTGCCAGCAGCCCGTTTGGGGGAAACTATGGCTACACCTTC. This chain uses TRBV7-2 with TRBJ1-2, with D tentatively TRBD1 (5 bases). The V gene lost 5 bases and the J gene lost 2 bases, with 12 bases spanning the gap. Germline loops: CDR1 SGHTA, CDR2 FQGNSA. The CDR3 covers 14 residues.